The 18 T cell receptor beta chains in this list originate from one sample, sequenced in a study of blood T cell repertoires in COVID-19. Sequencing was performed with immunoSEQ multiplex PCR; in TCRdb, only in-frame clones are kept and a portion is missing. This sample carries tens of thousands of clones, 82% of them seen once, and the ten largest clones take roughly 4.2%. Sequencing was done on a sample of peripheral blood. The receptors were gathered from a woman aged 60-75 years with acute or convalescent COVID-19.

The V call is TRBV11-2, the J call TRBJ2-1; 10 nucleotides agree with TRBD2. The V gene end was trimmed by 4 bases and the J gene end by 6 bases; junction bases not matched to a gene: 9. Germline V gene lookup returns CDR1 SGHAT and CDR2 FQNNGV. The CDR3 contains 16 residues. CDR3 sequence: CASSSLSGRAPNEQFF. The DNA for the CDR3 is TGTGCCAGCAGCTCATTAAGCGGGAGGGCCCCCAATGAGCAGTTCTTC.

This chain connects TRBV12-5 to TRBJ1-6, with 7 bases matching TRBD1. Germline lookup yields CDR1 LGHNT and CDR2 FRNRAP. The CDR3 covers 14 residues. V was clipped by 5 bases and J by 9 bases; unmatched bases: 7. In DNA, the CDR3 is TGTGCTAGTGGTGGACAGGATATGCGTTCACCCCTCCACTTT. Translation: CASGGQDMRSPLHF.

The rearrangement links TRBV19 to TRBJ2-1; the D gene is possibly TRBD2 (5 bases). Germline-derived CDR1 and CDR2 are LNHDA and SQIVND (reference sequence). The V gene lost 2 bases and the J gene lost 8 bases, with 16 bases spanning the gap. The CDR3 has 15 amino acids. The CDR3 DNA follows: TGTGCCAGTAGTATATCTTGGGGAGTTGGGGATGAGCAGTTCTTC. It specifies CASSISWGVGDEQFF.

The sample holds a few counts of this clone. V is TRBV11-3 and J is TRBJ1-6; TRBD1 matches 10 bases. CDR1 SGHNT and CDR2 YENEEA come from the germline V gene. J lost 9 bases, V lost 7 bases, and 15 bases had no gene match. This CDR3 has 17 amino acids. The chain's CDR3 is CASISSRDRGRSSPLHF. The CDR3 DNA follows: TGTGCCAGCATCTCTTCAAGGGACAGGGGCCGAAGTTCACCCCTCCACTTT. The whole variable domain, filled in from reference TRBV11-3 and TRBJ1-6, reads EAGVVQSPRYKIIEKKQPVAFWCNPISGHNTLYWYLQNLGQGPELLIRYENEEAVDDSQLPKDRFSAERLKGVDSTLKIQPAELGDSAVYLCASISSRDRGRSSPLHFGNGTRLTVT.

The chain recombines TRBV7-3 with TRBJ2-1, with 11 nucleotides matching TRBD2. The CDR3 extends over 15 amino acids. The germline V gene encodes CDR1 SGHTA and CDR2 FQGTGA. V lost 3 bases and J lost 8; bases outside the gene matches: 6. The CDR3, as DNA: TGTGCCAGCAGCTTTTTAGCGGGAGGGGACCATGAGCAGTTCTTC. Protein sequence: CASSFLAGGDHEQFF.

The gene calls are TRBV11-3 and TRBJ2-3, with D perhaps TRBD2 (6 bases). In germline, CDR1 is SGHNT, CDR2 YENEEA. Trimming removed 5 bases at V and 2 bases at J, with 17 bases between. This CDR3 has 16 amino acids. The CDR3 bases are TGTGCCAGCAGCCGTCAACCGGGGGTAAACACAGATACGCAGTATTTT. This translates into CASSRQPGVNTDTQYF.

The V gene is TRBV29-1, the J gene TRBJ1-2, with 8 bases that match TRBD1. The V gene's germline CDR1 is SQVTM and CDR2 ANQGSEA. The trim removed 7 bases at V and 4 bases at J, leaving 8 bases unmatched. This CDR3 contains 13 residues. For the CDR3, the DNA is TGCAGCGCGACCGGACAGGGAACCTATGGCTACACCTTC. This translates into CSATGQGTYGYTF. Looking up the rest from reference TRBV29-1 and TRBJ1-2 gives the full variable domain: SAVISQKPSRDICQRGTSLTIQCQVDSQVTMMFWYRQQPGQSLTLIATANQGSEATYESGFVIDKFPISRPNLTFSTLTVSNMSPEDSSIYLCSATGQGTYGYTFGSGTRLTVV.

The chain couples TRBV7-2 to TRBJ2-7; 9 nucleotides align to TRBD2. CDR1 is SGHTA, CDR2 FQGNSA, per germline. This CDR3 contains 15 residues. Trimming at V came to 4 bases and at J to 1 base, leaving 5 bases not matched to a gene. CDR3 in DNA: TGTGCCAGCAGCTCTCAGCGGGGGGTATCCTACGAGCAGTACTTC. Residues: CASSSQRGVSYEQYF.

V gene TRBV2 combines with J gene TRBJ1-5; no firm D call. In germline, CDR1 is SNHLY, CDR2 FYNNEI. The CDR3 covers 15 residues. V was trimmed by 4 bases and J by 1 base, leaving 11 bases between them. The CDR3 sequence: CASSGEGTSNQPQHF. Here the CDR3 DNA reads TGTGCCAGCAGTGGGGAGGGAACGAGCAATCAGCCCCAGCATTTT.

The gene calls are TRBV27 and TRBJ1-1; D remains unclear. CDR1 and CDR2 (germline): MNHEY, SMNVEV (reference sequence). This CDR3 region has 14 residues. Trimming cost V 0 bases and J 5 bases, with 10 bases left between them. CDR3 DNA: TGTGCCAGCAGTTTATCTTGGGTCGGGACTGAAGCTTTCTTT. Protein sequence: CASSLSWVGTEAFF.

The J gene is TRBJ2-7, the V gene TRBV7-8, with unresolved D. Germline-derived CDR1 and CDR2 are SGHVS and FQNEAQ. This CDR3 contains 13 residues. Trimming left V 1 base short and J 5 bases short, with 9 bases between. This CDR3 reads CASSLERGNEQYF. The CDR3 coding sequence is TGTGCCAGCAGCTTAGAGCGAGGAAACGAGCAGTACTTC.

CDR3 sequence: CASSPGQGLSNQPQHF. The DNA for the CDR3 is TGTGCCAGCAGCCCGGGACAGGGGTTAAGCAATCAGCCCCAGCATTTT. The V and J genes are TRBV3-1 (or the pseudogene TRBV3-2) and TRBJ1-5, with 10 bases identical to TRBD1. Germline V gives CDR1 LGHDT, CDR2 YNNKEL (reference sequence). The CDR3 runs to 16 residues. V dropped 4 bases and J dropped 1; count of bases not matched to a gene: 4.

This clone has a handful of counts. The chain carries TRBV12-3 or TRBV12-4 and TRBJ1-5; D ambiguous. The V gene lost 6 bases and the J gene lost 10 bases, with 13 bases spanning the gap. The CDR3 is 12 amino acids. CDR3 coding DNA: TGTGCCAGCAGCTCCACGCCGGGACCCCAGCATTTT. It encodes CASSSTPGPQHF.

The chain joins TRBV5-1 to TRBJ2-5; 7 nucleotides align to TRBD2. J was trimmed by 4 bases and V by 2 bases; bases with no gene match: 5. CDR3 length: 14 amino acids. Germline loops: CDR1 SGHRS, CDR2 YFSETQ. As DNA, the CDR3 is TGCGCCAGCAGCTTCCTTCGGGGGGTAGAGACCCAGTACTTC. Translation: CASSFLRGVETQYF. Using reference TRBV5-1 and TRBJ2-5 for the parts outside the CDR3, the full variable domain is KAGVTQTPRYLIKTRGQQVTLSCSPISGHRSVSWYQQTPGQGLQFLFEYFSETQRNKGNFPGRFSGRQFSNSRSEMNVSTLELGDSALYLCASSFLRGVETQYFGPGTRLLVL.

The J gene is TRBJ2-3, the V gene TRBV28, with a tentative D call TRBD1 (5 bases). The germline V gene has CDR1 MDHEN and CDR2 SYDVKM. Trimming cost V 4 bases and J 0 bases, with 17 bases left between them. The CDR3 spans 17 residues. The CDR3: CASSSTQVGRSTDTQYF. CDR3 in DNA: TGTGCCAGCAGTTCCACACAGGTGGGGCGGAGCACAGATACGCAGTATTTT.

This chain's CDR3 is CASSHSGGYGYTF. CDR3 nucleotides: TGTGCCAGCAGTCACTCCGGGGGTTATGGCTACACCTTC. The chain employs TRBV12-3 or TRBV12-4 and TRBJ1-2; TRBD1 might be the D (5 bases). CDR3 length: 13 amino acids. V gave up 5 bases and J gave up 5 bases, with 12 bases separating them.

The chain employs TRBV28 and TRBJ1-6; 7 nucleotides match TRBD1. Per germline, CDR1 MDHEN and CDR2 SYDVKM. The CDR3 length is 15 residues. V gave up 6 bases and J gave up 5 bases; unmatched junction bases: 7. The CDR3 nucleotides are TGTGCCAGCAGCCGCAGGGGGAAGGATAATTCACCCCTCCACTTT. Translation gives CASSRRGKDNSPLHF.

The rearrangement links TRBV2 to TRBJ1-1; D not certain. The CDR3 extends over 15 amino acids. The germline V gene has CDR1 SNHLY and CDR2 FYNNEI. V was shortened by 2 bases and J by 0 bases, with 10 bases between the two germline ends. The CDR3 sequence: CASSEQAPMNTEAFF. CDR3 DNA sequence: TGTGCCAGCAGTGAACAGGCCCCTATGAACACTGAAGCTTTCTTT.